This TCR beta chain was recovered during a study of CD4 T cells in relation to SARS-CoV-2 and coronaviruses. Study-level results: Crossreactivity was assessed only for spike protein, not other viral proteins. Culture-expanded clones reflect memory recall rather than primary priming during culture.

Germline CDR1 KGHSH, CDR2 LQKENI. The ends were cut back, 2 bases at V and 2 bases at J, with 7 bases in the middle. This CDR3 comprises 15 residues. CD4+ T cells from unexposed donors were obtained before the COVID-19 pandemic (2011-2018). As regards this clone: Antigen specificity is unknown.

TCRdb keeps only in-frame clones here, not all; method: immunoSEQ multiplex PCR. The table records 65,000 or so clones, about 95% of them present only once. The sequenced sample was naive CD4+ T cells from PBMCs. Indicated subset: naive CD4+ T cells isolated by negative enrichment. V and J are TRBV18 and TRBJ1-6; D might be TRBD1 (6 bases). This receptor was identified in a human donor in good health. Here the CDR3 reads CASSPTGPYNSPLHF. The CDR3 coding sequence is TGTGCCAGCTCACCAACAGGGCCCTATAATTCACCCCTCCACTTT.